A selection of T cell receptor beta chains follows, all from one sample in a study of T cell responses to AZD1222 COVID-19 vaccine. Using immunoSEQ multiplex PCR, the repertoire was profiled, and TCRdb retains in-frame clones only, with some absent. Here the sample spans around 60,000 clones, about 89% being singletons. Sequencing was performed on peripheral blood, taken 28 days after the second dose of the MenACWY control vaccine. These TCRs come from an adult who received the MenACWY meningococcal vaccine as a control. Both conserved end residues are part of each CDR3. Fields, in order: J gene, V gene, clone size, D gene, CDR3 DNA, CDR3 protein. A D gene is named only where the DNA matches it firmly. For some rows the clone size is stated as once, few or many, or as a class when expanded; others skip it.

TRBJ1-4 | TRBV11-2 | . | . | TGTGCCAGCAGCTTAGAGGACAGAGATGAAAAACTGTTTTTT | CASSLEDRDEKLFF
TRBJ2-7 | TRBV27 | . | TRBD2 | TGTGCCAGCAGTAGCGGGAGCTCCTACGAGCAGTACTTC | CASSSGSSYEQYF
TRBJ2-5 | TRBV6-5 | once | TRBD2 | TGTGCCAGCAGTTTCTCCCCTGGGGATAGCGGGGTGACCCAGTACTTC | CASSFSPGDSGVTQYF
TRBJ2-1 | TRBV19 | . | TRBD2 | TGTGCCAGTAGGATAGCGGGAGGAAATGAGCAGTTCTTC | CASRIAGGNEQFF
TRBJ2-7 | TRBV7-2 | few | . | TGTGCCAGCAGCTTGCGTTACGAGCAGTACTTC | CASSLRYEQYF
TRBJ2-7 | TRBV24-1 | . | . | TGTGCCACCAGTGATTCCACCAGGGGCCTTCCGGCCGAGCAGTACTTC | CATSDSTRGLPAEQYF
TRBJ2-7 | TRBV5-1 | . | TRBD2 | TGCGCCAGCAGCTTAATGGGACTAGCGGGAGCAGACGAGCAGTACTTC | CASSLMGLAGADEQYF
TRBJ1-1 | TRBV12-5 | medium-sized | . | TGTGCTAGTGGTTTGGGGGGAATGAACACTGAAGCTTTCTTT | CASGLGGMNTEAFF
TRBJ1-5 | TRBV6-5 | . | TRBD1 | TGTGCCAGTTCCCAGGACAGGTTTGTCGCACAGCCCCAGCATTTT | CASSQDRFVAQPQHF
TRBJ2-5 | TRBV30 | . | . | TGTGCCTTACAGGGTGGAGAGACCCAGTACTTC | CALQGGETQYF
TRBJ2-5 | TRBV29-1 | . | TRBD1 | TGCAGCGGTAGGACAGGGGGCTGGCGAGAGACCCAGTACTTC | CSGRTGGWRETQYF
TRBJ1-1 | TRBV24-1 | . | . | TGTGCCACCAGTGCGGGAACAACTGAAGCTTTCTTT | CATSAGTTEAFF
TRBJ1-2 | TRBV7-2 | . | . | TGTGCCAGCAGCCCCGTTGGCTATGGCTACACCTTC | CASSPVGYGYTF
TRBJ2-7 | TRBV2 | . | . | TGTGCCAGCAGTGAAGCGGACTACGAGCAGTACTTC | CASSEADYEQYF
TRBJ2-1 | TRBV6-5 | . | TRBD2 | TGTGCCAGCAGCCCCCTGGGGGCTAGCGGGACCTTCTTC | CASSPLGASGTFF
TRBJ2-7 | TRBV5-1 | . | TRBD2 | TGCGCCAGCAGCGCCACCGGGACTAAGCCCCTCGAGCAGTACTTC | CASSATGTKPLEQYF
TRBJ1-1 | TRBV11-2 | . | . | TGTGCCAGCAGCTCGACAGGTATAGCTTTCTTT | CASSSTGIAFF
TRBJ2-4 | TRBV11-2 | . | . | TGTGCCAGCAGCTTGGGTAATAGAGACATTCAGTACTTC | CASSLGNRDIQYF
TRBJ1-1 | TRBV4-2 | . | . | TGTGCCAGCAGCCAAGATTCGGGGGAGGTTAGCACTGAAGCTTTCTTT | CASSQDSGEVSTEAFF
TRBJ1-5 | TRBV19 | . | . | TGTGCCAGTAGTATGATTTTAGGGCAGGCCGGGGCCCCCCAGCATTTT | CASSMILGQAGAPQHF
TRBJ2-5 | TRBV6-6 | . | TRBD1 | TGTGCCAGCAGTGCGGACAGGGGCGCGGAGACCCAGTACTTC | CASSADRGAETQYF
TRBJ2-2 | TRBV20-1 | . | . | TGCAGTGCTAGAGAAGACGGGGAGCTGTTTTTT | CSAREDGELFF
TRBJ1-1 | TRBV20-1 | . | . | TGCAGTGCTAGTCTGGCAGTCTCTGAAGCTTTCTTT | CSASLAVSEAFF
TRBJ1-2 | TRBV3-1/TRBV3-2 | . | . | TGTGCCAGCAGCCAAGATCTAATGGGAGATGGCTACACCTTC | CASSQDLMGDGYTF
TRBJ1-1 | TRBV29-1 | . | . | TGCAGCGTTGAAGGGACTAGAAACACTGAAGCTTTCTTT | CSVEGTRNTEAFF